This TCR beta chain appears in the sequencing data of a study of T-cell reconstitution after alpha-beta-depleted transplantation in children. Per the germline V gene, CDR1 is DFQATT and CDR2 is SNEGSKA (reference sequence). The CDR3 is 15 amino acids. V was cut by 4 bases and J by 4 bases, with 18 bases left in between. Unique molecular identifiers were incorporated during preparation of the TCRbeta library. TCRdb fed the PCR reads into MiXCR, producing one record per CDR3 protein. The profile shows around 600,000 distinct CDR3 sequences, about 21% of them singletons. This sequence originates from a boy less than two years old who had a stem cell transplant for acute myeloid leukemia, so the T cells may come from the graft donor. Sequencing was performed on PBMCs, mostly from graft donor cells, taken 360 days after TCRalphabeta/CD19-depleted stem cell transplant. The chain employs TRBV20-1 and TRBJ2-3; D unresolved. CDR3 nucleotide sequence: TGCAGTGCTAATCCCGAGCTACCCCGGCCAGATACGCAGTATTTT. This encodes CSANPELPRPDTQYF.